This TCR beta chain came from a study of cytomegalovirus exposure and HLA in healthy donors. The PCR made use of 60 Vbeta and 13 Jbeta primers. Method: immunoSEQ multiplex PCR; TCRdb's copy keeps in-frame clones and lacks some. This sample has about 170,000 clones, with around 80% found just once. With V trimmed by 1 base and J by 3 bases, 5 bases remained unmatched. Germline V gene lookup returns CDR1 LGHNA and CDR2 YSLEER. The CDR3 contains 15 residues. This TCR came from a woman between 50 and 59 years old in good health and CMV-seropositive. The rearrangement uses TRBV4-3 and TRBJ2-7; 8 bases line up with TRBD2. Sample: PBMCs. The CDR3 protein is CASSQGEAGDYEQYF. The CDR3 coding sequence is TGCGCCAGCAGCCAAGGGGAAGCGGGAGACTACGAGCAGTACTTC.